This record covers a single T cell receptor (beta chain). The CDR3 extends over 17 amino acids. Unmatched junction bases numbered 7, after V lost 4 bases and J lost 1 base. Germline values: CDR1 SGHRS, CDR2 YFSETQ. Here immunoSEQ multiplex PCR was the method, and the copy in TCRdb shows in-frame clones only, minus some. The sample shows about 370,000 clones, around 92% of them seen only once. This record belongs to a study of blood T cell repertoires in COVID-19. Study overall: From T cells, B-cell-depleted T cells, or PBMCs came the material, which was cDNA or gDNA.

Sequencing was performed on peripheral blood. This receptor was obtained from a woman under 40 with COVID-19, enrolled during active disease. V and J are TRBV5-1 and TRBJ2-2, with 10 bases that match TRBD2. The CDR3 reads CASSERSGRRNTGELFF. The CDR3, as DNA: TGCGCCAGCAGCGAACGTAGCGGGAGGAGGAACACCGGGGAGCTGTTTTTT.